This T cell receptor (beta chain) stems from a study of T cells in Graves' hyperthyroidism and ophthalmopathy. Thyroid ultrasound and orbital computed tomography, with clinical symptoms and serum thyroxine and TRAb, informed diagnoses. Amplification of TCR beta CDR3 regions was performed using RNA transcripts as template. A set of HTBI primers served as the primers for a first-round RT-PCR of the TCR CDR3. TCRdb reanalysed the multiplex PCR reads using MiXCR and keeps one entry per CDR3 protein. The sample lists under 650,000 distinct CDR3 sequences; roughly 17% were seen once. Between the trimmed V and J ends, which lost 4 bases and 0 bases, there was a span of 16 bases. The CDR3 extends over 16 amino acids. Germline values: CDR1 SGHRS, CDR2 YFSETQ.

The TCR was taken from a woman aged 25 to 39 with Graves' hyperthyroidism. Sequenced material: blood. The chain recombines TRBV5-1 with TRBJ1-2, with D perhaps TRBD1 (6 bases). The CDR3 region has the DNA TGCGCCAGCAGCCAAGCTGGCAGGACAGCTAACTATGGCTACACCTTC. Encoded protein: CASSQAGRTANYGYTF.